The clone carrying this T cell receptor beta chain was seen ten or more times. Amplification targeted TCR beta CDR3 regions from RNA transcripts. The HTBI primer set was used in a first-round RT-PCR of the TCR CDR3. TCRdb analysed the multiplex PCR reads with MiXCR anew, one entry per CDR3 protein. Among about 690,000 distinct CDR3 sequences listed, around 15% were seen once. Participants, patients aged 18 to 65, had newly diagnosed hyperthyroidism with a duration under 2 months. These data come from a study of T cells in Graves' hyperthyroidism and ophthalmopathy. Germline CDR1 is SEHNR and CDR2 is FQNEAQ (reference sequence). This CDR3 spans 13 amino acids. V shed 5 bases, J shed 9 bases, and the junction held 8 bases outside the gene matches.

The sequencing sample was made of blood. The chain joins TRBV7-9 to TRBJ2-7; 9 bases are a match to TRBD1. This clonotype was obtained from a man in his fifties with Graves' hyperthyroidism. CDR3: CASSRDREDVQYF. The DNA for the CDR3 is TGTGCCAGCAGCCGGGACAGGGAGGACGTGCAGTACTTC.